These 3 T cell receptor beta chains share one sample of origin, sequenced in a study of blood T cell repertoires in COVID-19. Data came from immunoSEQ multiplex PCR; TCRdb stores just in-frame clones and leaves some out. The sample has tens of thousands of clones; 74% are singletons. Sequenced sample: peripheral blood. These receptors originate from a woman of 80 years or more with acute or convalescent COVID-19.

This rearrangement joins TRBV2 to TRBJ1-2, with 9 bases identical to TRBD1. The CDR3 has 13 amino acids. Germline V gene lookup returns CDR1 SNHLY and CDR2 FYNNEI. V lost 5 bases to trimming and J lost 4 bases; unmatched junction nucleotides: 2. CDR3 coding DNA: TGTGCCAGCAGTCCGGACAGGGGCTATGGCTACACCTTC. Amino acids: CASSPDRGYGYTF.

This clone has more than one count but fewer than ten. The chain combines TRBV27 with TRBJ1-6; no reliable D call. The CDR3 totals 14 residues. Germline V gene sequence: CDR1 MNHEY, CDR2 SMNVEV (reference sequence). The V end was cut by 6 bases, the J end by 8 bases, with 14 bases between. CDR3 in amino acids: CASSQEGSHSPLHF. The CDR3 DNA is TGTGCCAGCAGCCAAGAGGGCTCCCATTCACCCCTCCACTTT.

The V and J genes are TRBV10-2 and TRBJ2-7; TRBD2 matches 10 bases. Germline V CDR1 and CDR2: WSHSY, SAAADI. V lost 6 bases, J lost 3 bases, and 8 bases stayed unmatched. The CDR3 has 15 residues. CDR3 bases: TGCGCCAGCAGCTCTCCTAGCGGGGGATACTACGAGCAGTACTTC. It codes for CASSSPSGGYYEQYF.